The T cell receptor beta chain under discussion was sequenced for a study of beta chain features in type 1 diabetes (dated by TCRdb to 2016 to 2019). With respect to the entire study: Mean age, gender distribution, total cell number and subset yield were not different between patients and healthy donors. A total of 107,917,701 sorted cells were examined across all samples, and the number of cells per subset was strongly correlated with RNA yield. Whereas all 28 donors provided naive and central memory subsets, regulatory and stem cell-like memory subsets were isolated from just 8 patients and about 8 healthy donors. In the study, recently diagnosed type 1 diabetes patients and matched healthy donors were compared on the TCRB repertoires of their sorted circulating CD4+ T cell subsets. General study outcomes and caveats: Type 1 diabetes patients showed a moderate but significant shortening of TCRB CDR3 length in all four CD4+ subsets. Because the HLA sub-analyses included only small numbers of individuals, any influence of HLA type on TCRB rearrangement was left unresolved. Naive, central memory and regulatory TCRB repertoires appeared to be more similar among patients than among healthy donors. Patients with type 1 diabetes made fewer insertions and deleted more nucleotides at VDJ recombination sites, implying thymic rearrangement abnormalities. Shorter templates might be favored by PCR, yet because patient and control samples were amplified and corrected together, any such skew would affect both groups equally. Because cDNA was sequenced instead of genomic DNA, highly expressing activated cells could be over-represented, though the groups showed no difference in activation or CD3 levels.

The entire amount of isolated RNA was reverse transcribed using the High Capacity cDNA Reverse Transcription Kit, so the sequenced TCRB transcripts were expressed ones. Deep immunoSEQ sequencing was applied to naive, central memory and regulatory T cell samples, giving an average of about 3.4 million total reads per sample. After sorted cells were lysed in RLT buffer, RNA was extracted with DNase-treated RNeasy Micro or Mini kits, with the choice depending on cell number. Each cell subset was processed separately to prevent cross-contamination, with patient and healthy donor samples processed together. Using the immunoSEQ multiplex PCR, TCRB sequences were amplified from cDNA into 87-bp fragments spanning the CDR3 region. Sequencing of the amplicons was done on the Illumina HiSeq platform. Per the source publication's procedure: PCR bias was corrected computationally using synthetic template baselines, and reads within Hamming distance 2 were collapsed, with unmergeable singletons discarded. Reads were aligned to IMGT to assign V, D and J genes, CDR3 length, and insertions or deletions at six rearrangement sites. Clonotype counts were normalized to sorted cell number within each subset before computing true diversity and Gini coefficients with the tcR R package. Repertoire sharing was quantified using the overlap coefficient calculated on TCRB nucleotide sequences. Out-of-frame TCRB sequences from naive cells were analyzed to stand in for the pre-selection repertoire. Entries here come from immuneACCESS through TCRdb and include only in-frame sequences with V and J called. Some clones fail to appear in such tables; in the studies checked, an unresolved V gene covers under half of the shortfall, and the cause of the remainder is unknown. D and trimming were read from the DNA, whereas the V and J calls and clone size are those reported in that table. The sample table shows about 450,000 clones, and roughly 11% are seen once. The top ten clonotypes cover roughly 0.046% of the sample.

Regarding this clone: Its specific antigen is unknown. One base away there is no much larger clone; base qualities are not given.

The CDR3 numbers 12 residues from cysteine through phenylalanine. Just the 36-base CDR3 DNA is kept, in frame starting at base 1. V and J lose 1 base and 6 bases, and a span of 6 bases separates them. The germline V gene gives CDR1 as KGHSH and CDR2 as LQKENI. Each donor gave one peripheral blood draw, averaging approximately 110 mL, which was collected into heparinised tubes. Naive, central memory, regulatory and stem cell-like memory CD4+ T cells were sorted on a BD FACSAria II using a panel including CD45RO, CCR7, CD25, CD127, CD95 and CD27. Every sorted population had a purity above 95%. Right away, PBMCs were isolated by Lymphoprep density gradient centrifugation and were stained directly, with no culture step. Samples were stained and sorted in pairs, with one healthy donor and one patient per experiment, so that batch effects were minimized.

Sequencing was done on a sample of naive CD4+ T cells from blood. The intended sense of this specimen's cell subset or site label: true naive CD4+ T cells. This chain joins TRBV18 to TRBJ1-2, with no confident D gene call. The receptor was isolated from a woman aged 18-29 years in good health. The DNA is as follows: TGTGCCAGCTCACCACGGACGGATGGCTACACCTTC. Its coded protein is CASSPRTDGYTF.